The 22 T cell receptor beta chains below were found in one sample sequenced in a study of T cells in localized non-small cell lung cancer. The repertoire was sequenced with immunoSEQ multiplex PCR; TCRdb's copy has only in-frame clones and lacks some. The repertoire has 48,000 or so clones, roughly 80% of them found once; the top ten carry about 15%. The material was peripheral blood, obtained before any cancer treatment. These TCRs come from a man between 40 and 70 years old with stage I squamous cell lung carcinoma.

This clone has a handful of counts. The V call is TRBV10-3, the J call TRBJ2-1; the D call may be TRBD1 or TRBD2 (6 bases each). CDR3 length: 12 residues. V was clipped by 8 bases and J by 7 bases, with 12 bases between them. Germline V gene sequence: CDR1 ENHRY, CDR2 SYGVKD. CDR3 amino acids: CAILRGANEQFF. The DNA for the CDR3 is TGTGCCATCCTAAGGGGGGCGAATGAGCAGTTCTTC.

J is TRBJ2-6 and V is TRBV6-6; no definite D call. The CDR3 is 12 residues long. CDR1 MNHNY and CDR2 SVGAGI come from the germline V gene (reference sequence). Trimming stripped 10 bases from V and 0 bases from J, with 4 bases between. The DNA for the CDR3 is TGTGCCATAGACTCTGGGGCCAACGTCCTGACTTTC. As protein: CAIDSGANVLTF.

The rearrangement links TRBV5-4 to TRBJ1-2, with D possibly being TRBD1 (6 bases). V was pared by 1 base and J by 3 bases, with 19 bases between. Germline CDR1 is SGHNT and CDR2 is YYREEE (reference sequence). The CDR3 extends over 17 amino acids. The CDR3 region has the DNA TGTGCCAGCAGCTTGCTGACAGGAACCTCTACTGACTATGGCTACACCTTC. Residues: CASSLLTGTSTDYGYTF.

This clone was detected only a few times. The rearrangement joins TRBV21-1 to TRBJ1-5. TRBV21-1 is recorded as a pseudogene. This CDR3 has 15 amino acids. For the CDR3, the DNA is TGTGCCAGCAGGTTCCCAGGAGATAGCAATCAGCCCCAGCATTTT. Encoded protein: CASRFPGDSNQPQHF.

The rearrangement uses TRBV5-1 and TRBJ1-4, with 10 bases that match TRBD1. Germline loops: CDR1 SGHRS, CDR2 YFSETQ. This CDR3 is 15 amino acids long. Trimming at V came to 3 bases and at J to 7 bases, leaving 6 bases not matched to a gene. This CDR3 reads CASSSNGQGGEKLFF. The CDR3 bases are TGCGCCAGCAGCTCGAACGGACAGGGGGGTGAAAAACTGTTTTTT.

This rearrangement joins TRBV9 to TRBJ2-3; D gene unclear. The CDR3 runs to 19 residues. The germline V and J ends were trimmed by 0 bases and 0 bases, with 20 bases remaining between them. CDR1 and CDR2 (germline): SGDLS, YYNGEE. The CDR3 region is CASSVVPPRLGFSTDTQYF. The CDR3 nucleotides are TGTGCCAGCAGCGTAGTCCCCCCAAGGCTGGGATTTAGCACAGATACGCAGTATTTT.

There are a few counts of this clone. This chain joins TRBV14 and TRBJ1-3, with D possibly matching TRBD1 (6 bases). Looked up from germline, CDR1 is SGHDN and CDR2 is FVKESK. Trimming removed 0 bases from V and 4 bases from J, with 7 bases in between. The CDR3 has 14 amino acids. CDR3 nucleotide sequence: TGTGCCAGCAGCCAAGAAACAGGGGGAAACACCATATATTTT. Its protein product is CASSQETGGNTIYF.

The chain links TRBV5-6 to TRBJ1-2; D is ambiguous. Per germline, CDR1 SGHDT and CDR2 YYEEEE. V lost 4 bases and J lost 4, with 11 bases in between. This CDR3 region has 13 residues. CDR3 sequence reads: CASSTPYSYGYTF. For the CDR3, the DNA is TGTGCCAGCAGCACTCCCTACAGCTATGGCTACACCTTC. Drawing the rest from reference TRBV5-6 and TRBJ1-2, the complete variable domain is DAGVTQSPTHLIKTRGQQVTLRCSPKSGHDTVSWYQQALGQGPQFIFQYYEEEERQRGNFPDRFSGHQFPNYSSELNVNALLLGDSALYLCASSTPYSYGYTFGSGTRLTVV.

This clone appeared a few times. The chain joins TRBV7-2 to TRBJ1-2, with a weak D call TRBD1 (5 bases). V dropped 4 bases and J dropped 4 bases, with 10 bases sitting between them. Germline V gives CDR1 SGHTA, CDR2 FQGNSA. This CDR3 is 13 amino acids long. CDR3 sequence: CASSSSQGYGYTF. The CDR3 nucleotides are TGTGCCAGCAGCTCCTCGCAGGGCTATGGCTACACCTTC.

V and J are TRBV6-1 and TRBJ2-7, with D hard to call. Germline V gene data show CDR1 as MNHNS and CDR2 as SASEGT. Trimming removed 5 bases at V and 4 bases at J, with 15 bases between. This CDR3 region has 14 residues. Here the CDR3 reads CASSLGGYKYEQYF. The CDR3 region has the DNA TGTGCCAGCAGTCTCGGTGGCTATAAGTACGAGCAGTACTTC.

The chain couples TRBV18 to TRBJ2-7; the match to TRBD1 covers 7 bases. V shed 1 base, J shed 3 bases, and the junction held 3 bases outside the gene matches. The germline CDR1 and CDR2 sequences are KGHSH and LQKENI. The CDR3 is 14 residues long. The CDR3 sequence: CASSPQGANYEQYF. The CDR3 coding sequence is TGTGCCAGCTCACCACAGGGGGCGAACTACGAGCAGTACTTC.

This chain connects TRBV6-1 to TRBJ2-5, with 8 bases matching TRBD2. Per germline, CDR1 MNHNS and CDR2 SASEGT. Unmatched junction bases numbered 6, after V lost 6 bases and J lost 9 bases. The CDR3 loop spans 12 amino acids. The CDR3 reads CASRPGTSSQYF. CDR3 bases: TGTGCCAGCAGACCCGGGACTAGTTCCCAGTACTTC.

This clone was observed a few times. This chain connects TRBV14 to TRBJ1-6; 7 nucleotides agree with TRBD1. V shed 6 bases, J shed 5 bases, and the junction held 7 bases outside the gene matches. Germline CDR1 SGHDN, CDR2 FVKESK. The CDR3 is made up of 15 amino acids. The CDR3 loop is CASRLNRGDNSPLHF. CDR3 DNA: TGTGCCAGCAGGCTAAACAGGGGAGATAATTCACCCCTCCACTTT.

This clone has at least ten counts. DNA of the CDR3: TGTGCCAGCAGCTTTGGTCTTGCGGGGGGGACAGAGACCCAGTACTTC. The encoded protein is CASSFGLAGGTETQYF. The chain links TRBV7-9 to TRBJ2-5; the match to TRBD2 covers 9 bases. Germline trimming cut 3 bases from V and 4 bases from J; bases unmatched to any gene: 9. The CDR3 totals 16 residues. Germline CDR1 and CDR2: SEHNR and FQNEAQ (reference sequence).

The chain combines TRBV6-5 with TRBJ1-3; perhaps TRBD1 as D (6 bases). V was pared by 6 bases and J by 4 bases, with 16 bases between. CDR3 length: 15 residues. In germline, CDR1 is MNHEY, CDR2 SVGAGI. The DNA of the CDR3 is TGTGCCAGCAGCTATACACAGGGCTCCGGAAACACCATATATTTT. It specifies CASSYTQGSGNTIYF.

The chain uses TRBV28 and TRBJ2-5, with a tentative D call TRBD2 (6 bases). Trimming removed 6 bases from V and 4 bases from J, with 12 bases in between. Looked up from germline, CDR1 is MDHEN and CDR2 is SYDVKM. This CDR3 comprises 13 residues. The CDR3 spells CASSPGGRETQYF. CDR3 nucleotide sequence: TGTGCCAGCAGCCCCGGGGGTAGAGAGACCCAGTACTTC.

The V call is TRBV9, the J call TRBJ2-1, with 7 bases lining up with TRBD1. This CDR3 contains 15 residues. With V trimmed by 4 bases and J by 0 bases, 4 bases remained unmatched. The V gene's germline CDR1 is SGDLS and CDR2 YYNGEE. In nucleotides, the CDR3 is TGTGCCAGCAGCAGGACAGGTGGCTCCTACAATGAGCAGTTCTTC. This gives the protein CASSRTGGSYNEQFF.

The chain carries TRBV25-1 and TRBJ2-1; D not resolved. This CDR3 has 14 residues. Germline values: CDR1 MGHDK, CDR2 SYGVNS. Between the trimmed V and J ends, which lost 2 bases and 2 bases, there was a span of 7 bases. CDR3 region: CASSEQGAYNEQFF. The CDR3 nucleotides read TGTGCCAGCAGTGAACAAGGCGCCTACAATGAGCAGTTCTTC.

This chain connects TRBV7-2 to TRBJ1-5, with a weak D call TRBD1 (5 bases). The germline V gene has CDR1 SGHTA and CDR2 FQGNSA. This CDR3 spans 13 amino acids. Trimming took off 4 bases at V and 5 bases at J, with 9 bases between the two ends. For the CDR3, the DNA is TGTGCCAGCAGCTCGCAGGGCGATCAGCCCCAGCATTTT. The encoded protein is CASSSQGDQPQHF.

J is TRBJ2-5 and V is TRBV14; 13 bases align to TRBD2. Germline V gene lookup returns CDR1 SGHDN and CDR2 FVKESK. Losses at the gene ends were 3 bases for V and 3 bases for J; bases not matched to a gene: 4. The CDR3 has 16 amino acids. The CDR3 DNA follows: TGTGCCAGCAGCCAGGGACTAGCGGGGTTCAAAGAGACCCAGTACTTC. This translates into CASSQGLAGFKETQYF.

The J gene is TRBJ2-1, the V gene TRBV5-1; no clear D gene. The germline V gene has CDR1 SGHRS and CDR2 YFSETQ. The CDR3 is made up of 14 amino acids. The ends were cut back, 5 bases at V and 5 bases at J, with 14 bases in the middle. The CDR3 sequence: CASSSMGINNEQFF. The CDR3, as DNA: TGCGCCAGCAGTTCGATGGGGATAAACAATGAGCAGTTCTTC. Using reference TRBV5-1 and TRBJ2-1 for the parts outside the CDR3, the full variable domain is KAGVTQTPRYLIKTRGQQVTLSCSPISGHRSVSWYQQTPGQGLQFLFEYFSETQRNKGNFPGRFSGRQFSNSRSEMNVSTLELGDSALYLCASSSMGINNEQFFGPGTRLTVL.

This chain connects TRBV19 to TRBJ1-3; TRBD1 might be the D (6 bases). Trimming took off 5 bases at V and 5 bases at J, with 19 bases between the two ends. The CDR3 contains 16 residues. CDR1 is LNHDA and CDR2 is SQIVND in the germline V gene (reference sequence). CDR3 sequence: CASSFRQEGTRNTIYF. The CDR3 nucleotides read TGTGCCAGTAGTTTCCGACAGGAGGGAACCAGAAACACCATATATTTT.